These T cell receptor beta chains were read from a single sample in a study of T cells in Graves' hyperthyroidism and ophthalmopathy. Using its own MiXCR run on the multiplex PCR reads, TCRdb lists one record per CDR3 protein. The repertoire has about 590,000 distinct CDR3 sequences, about 14% of them found once; the top ten carry over 6%. Material: blood. All receptors come from a young woman with Graves' ophthalmopathy. Each CDR3 is given with its conserved first and last residue. The D gene is left open where the match is weak.

CDR3 protein: CSVEEAARALYGYTF; V gene: TRBV29-1; J gene: TRBJ1-2; D gene: .
CDR3 protein: CASSPGLGLLGEQFF; V gene: TRBV27; J gene: TRBJ2-1; D gene: .
CDR3 protein: CASSYSPPSVSTDTQYF; V gene: TRBV6-2/TRBV6-3; J gene: TRBJ2-3; D gene: .
CDR3 protein: CASSFGPTGVAYNEQFF; V gene: TRBV7-3; J gene: TRBJ2-1; D gene: TRBD1
CDR3 protein: CASSFSTGDEQYF; V gene: TRBV7-8; J gene: TRBJ2-7; D gene: .
CDR3 protein: CASTSQVMGPNTEAFF; V gene: TRBV5-8; J gene: TRBJ1-1; D gene: .
CDR3 protein: CASSVGATSGRGNEQFF; V gene: TRBV9; J gene: TRBJ2-1; D gene: TRBD2
CDR3 protein: CASSMTRLLRTDTQYF; V gene: TRBV7-9; J gene: TRBJ2-3; D gene: .
CDR3 protein: CASSLEGGLSEQYF; V gene: TRBV7-9; J gene: TRBJ2-7; D gene: .
CDR3 protein: CASSSPGQPNTEAFF; V gene: TRBV7-9; J gene: TRBJ1-1; D gene: TRBD1
CDR3 protein: CASSIGTSGSTDTQYF; V gene: TRBV7-2; J gene: TRBJ2-3; D gene: TRBD2
CDR3 protein: CASSHPNTEAFF; V gene: TRBV18; J gene: TRBJ1-1; D gene: .
CDR3 protein: CASSEGVGATQYF; V gene: TRBV6-4; J gene: TRBJ2-5; D gene: .
CDR3 protein: CSVRQIAGGPQDTQYF; V gene: TRBV29-1; J gene: TRBJ2-3; D gene: TRBD2
CDR3 protein: CASSFFGVNTEAFF; V gene: TRBV3-1; J gene: TRBJ1-1; D gene: .
CDR3 protein: CASRVVSGANVLTF; V gene: TRBV19; J gene: TRBJ2-6; D gene: .
CDR3 protein: CASRRGLAGALEQFF; V gene: TRBV6-1; J gene: TRBJ2-1; D gene: TRBD2
CDR3 protein: CASSSPLWDEQFF; V gene: TRBV9; J gene: TRBJ2-1; D gene: .
CDR3 protein: CATAKGWNTGELFF; V gene: TRBV5-5; J gene: TRBJ2-2; D gene: .
CDR3 protein: CASSLTQGFTYEQYF; V gene: TRBV5-1; J gene: TRBJ2-7; D gene: TRBD1
CDR3 protein: CASSLGTEIYGYTF; V gene: TRBV5-6; J gene: TRBJ1-2; D gene: .
CDR3 protein: CASSPGPQLQETQYF; V gene: TRBV28; J gene: TRBJ2-5; D gene: .
CDR3 protein: CATSDTPDRANTQYF; V gene: TRBV24-1; J gene: TRBJ2-3; D gene: TRBD1
CDR3 protein: CAISDPGLGNYEQYF; V gene: TRBV10-3; J gene: TRBJ2-7; D gene: TRBD2
CDR3 protein: CASSLPVKDGYTF; V gene: TRBV6-2/TRBV6-3; J gene: TRBJ1-2; D gene: .
CDR3 protein: CASSYSLAGTGELFF; V gene: TRBV6-5; J gene: TRBJ2-2; D gene: TRBD2
CDR3 protein: CASSFQGNYNEQFF; V gene: TRBV7-9; J gene: TRBJ2-1; D gene: .
CDR3 protein: CASTQGGRSTDTQYF; V gene: TRBV19; J gene: TRBJ2-3; D gene: TRBD1
CDR3 protein: CASSFREAQYF; V gene: TRBV11-2; J gene: TRBJ2-3; D gene: TRBD2
CDR3 protein: CAIRAATGGANYGYTF; V gene: TRBV10-3; J gene: TRBJ1-2; D gene: TRBD1
CDR3 protein: CASSPEQLFYGYTF; V gene: TRBV9; J gene: TRBJ1-2; D gene: .
CDR3 protein: CASSVQGSYEQYF; V gene: TRBV12-3/TRBV12-4; J gene: TRBJ2-7; D gene: .
CDR3 protein: CSGWDKGITGELFF; V gene: TRBV20-1; J gene: TRBJ2-2; D gene: .
CDR3 protein: CASSGGTSTDEQFF; V gene: TRBV5-1; J gene: TRBJ2-1; D gene: .
CDR3 protein: CSATGTSGSRETQYF; V gene: TRBV20-1; J gene: TRBJ2-5; D gene: TRBD2
CDR3 protein: CASSQDLLTGGDTGELFF; V gene: TRBV4-1; J gene: TRBJ2-2; D gene: TRBD1
CDR3 protein: CASSIGDSQGNTIYF; V gene: TRBV19; J gene: TRBJ1-3; D gene: TRBD1
CDR3 protein: CASVGGKGRTDTQYF; V gene: TRBV9; J gene: TRBJ2-3; D gene: .
CDR3 protein: CASSLESRLREQYF; V gene: TRBV11-2; J gene: TRBJ2-7; D gene: .
CDR3 protein: CASVRTPPWETQYF; V gene: TRBV12-5; J gene: TRBJ2-5; D gene: .
CDR3 protein: CASIPHRGGTGELFF; V gene: TRBV6-1; J gene: TRBJ2-2; D gene: TRBD1
CDR3 protein: CASSPRDLPPGDTQYF; V gene: TRBV2; J gene: TRBJ2-3; D gene: .
CDR3 protein: CASSFWADPYEQYF; V gene: TRBV12-3/TRBV12-4; J gene: TRBJ2-7; D gene: .
CDR3 protein: CASSYSTQGSEAFF; V gene: TRBV6-5; J gene: TRBJ1-1; D gene: .
CDR3 protein: CASSQGTGTSYNEQFF; V gene: TRBV4-2; J gene: TRBJ2-1; D gene: TRBD2
CDR3 protein: CASKERANYGYTF; V gene: TRBV6-1; J gene: TRBJ1-2; D gene: .
CDR3 protein: CASSLGGRAEEQFF; V gene: TRBV12-3/TRBV12-4; J gene: TRBJ2-1; D gene: TRBD2
CDR3 protein: CASSPGGGGNTEAFF; V gene: TRBV28; J gene: TRBJ1-1; D gene: .
CDR3 protein: CASSPRQGRGIGELFF; V gene: TRBV3-1; J gene: TRBJ2-2; D gene: TRBD1
CDR3 protein: CASSPDPTSMGSEQYF; V gene: TRBV4-3; J gene: TRBJ2-7; D gene: .